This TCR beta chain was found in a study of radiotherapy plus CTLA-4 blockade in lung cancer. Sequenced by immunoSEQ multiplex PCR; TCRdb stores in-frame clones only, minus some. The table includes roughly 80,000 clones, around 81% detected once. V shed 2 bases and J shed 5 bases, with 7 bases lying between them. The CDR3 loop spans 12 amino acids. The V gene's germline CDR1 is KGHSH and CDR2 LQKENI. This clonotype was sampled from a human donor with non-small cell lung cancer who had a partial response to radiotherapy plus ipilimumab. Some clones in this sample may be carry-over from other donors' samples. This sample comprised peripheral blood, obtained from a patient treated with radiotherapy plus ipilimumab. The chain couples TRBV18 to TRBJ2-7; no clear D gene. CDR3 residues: CASSPGGNEQYF. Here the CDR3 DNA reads TGTGCCAGCTCACCAGGTGGCAACGAGCAGTACTTC.